This T cell receptor beta chain was sequenced in a study of control samples from healthy donors and cancer patients. Assay: immunoSEQ multiplex PCR; the TCRdb copy retains only in-frame clones and omits some. The sample has under 150,000 clones, approximately 91% seen once; the top ten hold less than 5.5%. The V end was cut by 1 base, the J end by 3 bases, with 12 bases between. This CDR3 spans 15 amino acids. Germline loops: CDR1 SGHAT, CDR2 FQNNGV. The sequence was collected from a young man in good health. The sequenced sample consisted of blood. The chain carries TRBV11-2 and TRBJ1-2, with D unresolved. The CDR3 sequence is CASSLVGPPDYGYTF. The CDR3 DNA reads as TGTGCCAGCAGCTTAGTAGGCCCGCCTGACTATGGCTACACCTTC. The full variable domain, its missing parts supplied by reference TRBV11-2 and TRBJ1-2, is EAGVAQSPRYKIIEKRQSVAFWCNPISGHATLYWYQQILGQGPKLLIQFQNNGVVDDSQLPKDRFSAERLKGVDSTLKIQPAKLEDSAVYLCASSLVGPPDYGYTFGSGTRLTVV.